In this sample, the clone carrying this TCR beta chain turned up a few times. The antigen is undetermined. This specimen belongs to a study of naive and memory T cell subsets. From germline, CDR1 is SNHLY and CDR2 FYNNEI. This CDR3 has 12 residues. V gave up 8 bases and J gave up 2 bases; unmatched junction bases: 1. Overall study findings and caveats: From naive to CM, EM and EMRA, diversity decreased and Gini increased. Naive repertoires, especially CD8, held a few larger clonotypes, possibly memory cells re-expressing CD45RA.

Two oligonucleotides, mixed equimolar, formed the beta constant-region primer covering TRBC1 and TRBC2. Nested alpha and beta constant-region primers with the SP2 primer drove four PCR rounds on ligated cDNA. TCRdb reprocessed the UMI-ligation and nested PCR reads with MiXCR, giving one entry per CDR3 protein. The table includes 99,000 or so distinct CDR3 sequences, approximately 15% detected once. This receptor was obtained from a human donor in good health. The sequencing input was naive CD8+ T cells from blood. The rearrangement uses TRBV2 and TRBJ1-2; 8 positions match TRBD1. CDR3: CASRTGNYGYTF. The CDR3 coding sequence is TGTGCCAGCCGGACAGGGAACTATGGCTACACCTTC. The full variable domain, its missing parts supplied by reference TRBV2 and TRBJ1-2, is EPEVTQTPSHQVTQMGQEVILRCVPISNHLYFYWYRQILGQKVEFLVSFYNNEISEKSEIFDDQFSVERPDGSNFTLKIRSTKLEDSAMYFCASRTGNYGYTFGSGTRLTVV.